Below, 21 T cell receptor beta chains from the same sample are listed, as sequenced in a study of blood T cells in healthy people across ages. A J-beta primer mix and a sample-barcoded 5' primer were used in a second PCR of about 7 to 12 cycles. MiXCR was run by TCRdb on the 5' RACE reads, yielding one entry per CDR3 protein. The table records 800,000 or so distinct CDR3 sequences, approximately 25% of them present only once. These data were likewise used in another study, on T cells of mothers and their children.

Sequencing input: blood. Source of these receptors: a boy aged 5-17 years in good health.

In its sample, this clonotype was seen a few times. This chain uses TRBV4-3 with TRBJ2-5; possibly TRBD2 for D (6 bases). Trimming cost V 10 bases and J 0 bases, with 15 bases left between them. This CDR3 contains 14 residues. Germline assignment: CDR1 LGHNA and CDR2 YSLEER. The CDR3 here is CATTRDSYQETQYF. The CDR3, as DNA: TGCGCCACAACCCGGGACTCCTACCAAGAGACCCAGTACTTC.

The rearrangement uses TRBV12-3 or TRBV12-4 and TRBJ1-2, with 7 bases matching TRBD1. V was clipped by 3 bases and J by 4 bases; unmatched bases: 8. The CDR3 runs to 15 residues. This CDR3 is CASSLTVTGSYGYTF. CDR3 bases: TGTGCCAGCAGTTTGACCGTGACAGGGAGCTATGGCTACACCTTC.

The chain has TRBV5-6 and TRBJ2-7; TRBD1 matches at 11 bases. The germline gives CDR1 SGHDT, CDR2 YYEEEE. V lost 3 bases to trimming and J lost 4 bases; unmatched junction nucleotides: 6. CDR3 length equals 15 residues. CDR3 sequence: CASSYGQGAMYEQYF. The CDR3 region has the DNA TGTGCCAGCAGCTACGGACAGGGGGCGATGTACGAGCAGTACTTC.

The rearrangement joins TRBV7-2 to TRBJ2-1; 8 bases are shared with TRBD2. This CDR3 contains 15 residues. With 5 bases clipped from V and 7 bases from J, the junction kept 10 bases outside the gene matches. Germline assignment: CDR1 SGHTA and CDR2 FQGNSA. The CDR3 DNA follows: TGTGCCAGCAGCATCTTTGCGGGAGGTTGGAATGAGCAGTTCTTC. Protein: CASSIFAGGWNEQFF.

Here the CDR3 reads CASKRPGQKVSPLHF. The DNA of the CDR3 is TGTGCCAGCAAAAGACCGGGACAGAAAGTTTCACCCCTCCACTTT. V usage is TRBV11-2 and J usage is TRBJ1-6, with 7 bases fitting TRBD1. V shed 7 bases, J shed 9 bases, and the junction held 12 bases outside the gene matches. Germline V lookup: CDR1 SGHAT, CDR2 FQNNGV. This CDR3 region has 15 residues.

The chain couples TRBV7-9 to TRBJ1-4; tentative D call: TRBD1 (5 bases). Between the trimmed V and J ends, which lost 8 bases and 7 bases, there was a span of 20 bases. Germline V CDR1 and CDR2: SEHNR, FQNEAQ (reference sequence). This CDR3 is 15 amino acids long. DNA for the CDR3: TGTGCCAGCGGGACCCCCAAGGGGCGGGTTGAAAAACTGTTTTTT. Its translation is CASGTPKGRVEKLFF.

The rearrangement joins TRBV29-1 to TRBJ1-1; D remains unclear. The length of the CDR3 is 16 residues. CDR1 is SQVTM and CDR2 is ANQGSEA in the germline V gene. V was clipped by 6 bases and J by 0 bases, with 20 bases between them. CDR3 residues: CSVLGGKGELNTEAFF. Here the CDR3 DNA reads TGCAGCGTCCTCGGTGGAAAGGGAGAGCTGAACACTGAAGCTTTCTTT.

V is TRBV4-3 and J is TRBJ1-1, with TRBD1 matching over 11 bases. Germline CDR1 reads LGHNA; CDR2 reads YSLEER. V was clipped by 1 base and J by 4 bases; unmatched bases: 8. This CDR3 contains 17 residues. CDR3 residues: CASSQGTGGLMGTEAFF. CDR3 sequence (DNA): TGCGCCAGCAGCCAAGGGACAGGGGGCCTTATGGGCACTGAAGCTTTCTTT.

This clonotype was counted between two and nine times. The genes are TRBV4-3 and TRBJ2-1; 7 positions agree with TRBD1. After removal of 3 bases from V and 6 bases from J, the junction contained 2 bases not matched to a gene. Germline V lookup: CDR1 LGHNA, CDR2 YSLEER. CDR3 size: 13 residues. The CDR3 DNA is TGCGCCAGCAGCCAGGGGACAGTCAATGAGCAGTTCTTC. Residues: CASSQGTVNEQFF.

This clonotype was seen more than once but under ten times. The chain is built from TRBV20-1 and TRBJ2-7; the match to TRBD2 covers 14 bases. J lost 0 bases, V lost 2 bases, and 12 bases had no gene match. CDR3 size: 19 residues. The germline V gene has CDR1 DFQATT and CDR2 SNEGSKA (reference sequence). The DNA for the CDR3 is TGCAGTGCTAGACGGGACGGACTAGCGGGGGGTCCCAGCTCCTACGAGCAGTACTTC. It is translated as CSARRDGLAGGPSSYEQYF.

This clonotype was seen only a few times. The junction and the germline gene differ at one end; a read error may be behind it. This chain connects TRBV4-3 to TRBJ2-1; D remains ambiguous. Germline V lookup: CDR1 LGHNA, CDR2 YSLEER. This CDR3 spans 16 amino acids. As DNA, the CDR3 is TGCGCCTGCAGCCAAGATCGCTGGGGAATTGGCAATGAGCAGTTCTTC. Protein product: CACSQDRWGIGNEQFF.

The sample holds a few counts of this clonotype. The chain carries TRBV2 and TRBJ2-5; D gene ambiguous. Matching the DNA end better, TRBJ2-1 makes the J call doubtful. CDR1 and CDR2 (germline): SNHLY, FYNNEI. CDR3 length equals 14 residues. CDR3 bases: TGTGCCAGCATGGGCAGAACCAACCGCAATGAGCAGTTCTTC. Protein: CASMGRTNRNEQFF.

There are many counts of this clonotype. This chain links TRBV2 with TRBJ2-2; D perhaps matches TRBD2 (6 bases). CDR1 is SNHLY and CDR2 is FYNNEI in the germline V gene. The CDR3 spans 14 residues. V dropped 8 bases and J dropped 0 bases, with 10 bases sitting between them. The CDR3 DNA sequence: TGTGCCAGCGATAGCGGAGCGAACACCGGGGAGCTGTTTTTT. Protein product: CASDSGANTGELFF.

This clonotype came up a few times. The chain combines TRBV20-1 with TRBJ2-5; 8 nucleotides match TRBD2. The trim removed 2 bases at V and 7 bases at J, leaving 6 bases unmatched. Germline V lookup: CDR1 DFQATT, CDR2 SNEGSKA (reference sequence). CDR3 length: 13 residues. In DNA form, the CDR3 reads TGCAGTGCTAGACGGGGACTAGTGGGGACCCAGTACTTC. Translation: CSARRGLVGTQYF.

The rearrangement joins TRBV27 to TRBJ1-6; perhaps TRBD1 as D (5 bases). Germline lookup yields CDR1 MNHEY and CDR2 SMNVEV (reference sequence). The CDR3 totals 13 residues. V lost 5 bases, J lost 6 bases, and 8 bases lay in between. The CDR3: CASSRGGNSPLHF. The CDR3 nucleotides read TGTGCCAGCAGTCGGGGGGGTAATTCACCCCTCCACTTT.

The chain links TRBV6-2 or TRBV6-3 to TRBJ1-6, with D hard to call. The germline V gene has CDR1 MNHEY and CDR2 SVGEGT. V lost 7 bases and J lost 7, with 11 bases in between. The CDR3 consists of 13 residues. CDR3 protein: CASIHRWNSPLHF. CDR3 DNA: TGTGCCAGCATCCACCGGTGGAATTCACCCCTCCACTTT.

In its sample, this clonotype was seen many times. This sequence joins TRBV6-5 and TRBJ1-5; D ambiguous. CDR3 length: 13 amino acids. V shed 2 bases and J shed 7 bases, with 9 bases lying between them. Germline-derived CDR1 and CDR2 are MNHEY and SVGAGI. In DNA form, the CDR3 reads TGTGCCAGCAGTTACAGGGAAGGGCAGCCCCAGCATTTT. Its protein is CASSYREGQPQHF.

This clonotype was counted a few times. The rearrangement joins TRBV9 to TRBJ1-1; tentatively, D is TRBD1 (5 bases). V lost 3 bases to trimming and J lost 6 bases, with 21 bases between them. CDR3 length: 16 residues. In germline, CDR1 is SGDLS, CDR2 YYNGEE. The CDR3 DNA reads TGTGCCAGCAGCGACAAACCTGACAGCCCGGGGGCTGAAGCTTTCTTT. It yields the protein CASSDKPDSPGAEAFF.

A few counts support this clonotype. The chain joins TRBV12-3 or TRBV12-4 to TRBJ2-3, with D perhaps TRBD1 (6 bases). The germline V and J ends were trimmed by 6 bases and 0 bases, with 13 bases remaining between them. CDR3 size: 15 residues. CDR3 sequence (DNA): TGTGCCAGCAGAAGAGGGACACTGAGCACAGATACGCAGTATTTT. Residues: CASRRGTLSTDTQYF.

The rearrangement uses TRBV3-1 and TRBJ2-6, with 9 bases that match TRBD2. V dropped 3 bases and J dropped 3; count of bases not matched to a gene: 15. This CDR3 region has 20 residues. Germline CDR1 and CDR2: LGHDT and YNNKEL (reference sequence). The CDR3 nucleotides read TGTGCCAGCAGCCATACGGCAGCGGGGGGCCGGGGATATGGGGCCAACGTCCTGACTTTC. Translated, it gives CASSHTAAGGRGYGANVLTF.

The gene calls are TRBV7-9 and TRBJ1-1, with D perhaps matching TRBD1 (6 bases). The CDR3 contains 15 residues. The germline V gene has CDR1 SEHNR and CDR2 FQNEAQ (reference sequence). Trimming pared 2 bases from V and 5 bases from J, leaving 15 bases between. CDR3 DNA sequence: TGTGCCAGCAGCTTATCGCTGGGGGCTGGGACTGAAGCTTTCTTT. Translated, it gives CASSLSLGAGTEAFF.